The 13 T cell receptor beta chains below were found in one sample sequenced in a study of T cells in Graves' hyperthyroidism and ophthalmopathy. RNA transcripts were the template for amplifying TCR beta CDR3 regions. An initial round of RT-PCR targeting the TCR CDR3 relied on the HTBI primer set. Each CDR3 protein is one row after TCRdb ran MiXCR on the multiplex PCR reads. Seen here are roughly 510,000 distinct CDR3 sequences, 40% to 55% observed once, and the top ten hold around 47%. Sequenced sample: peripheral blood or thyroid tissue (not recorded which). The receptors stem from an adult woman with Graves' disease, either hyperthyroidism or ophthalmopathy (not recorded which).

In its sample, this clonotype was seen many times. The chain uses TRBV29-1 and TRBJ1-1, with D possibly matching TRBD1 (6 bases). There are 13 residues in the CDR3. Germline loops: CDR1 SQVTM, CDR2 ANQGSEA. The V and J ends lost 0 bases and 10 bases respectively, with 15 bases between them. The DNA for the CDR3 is TGCAGCGTTGAAGATACAGGGACAATGACAGCTTTCTTT. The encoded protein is CSVEDTGTMTAFF.

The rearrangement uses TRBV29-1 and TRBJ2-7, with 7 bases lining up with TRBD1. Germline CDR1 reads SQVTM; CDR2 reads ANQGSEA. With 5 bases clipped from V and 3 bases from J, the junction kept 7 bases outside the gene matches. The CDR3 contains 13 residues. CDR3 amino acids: CSVFQDRNYEQYF. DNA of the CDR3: TGCAGCGTTTTCCAGGACAGGAACTACGAGCAGTACTTC.

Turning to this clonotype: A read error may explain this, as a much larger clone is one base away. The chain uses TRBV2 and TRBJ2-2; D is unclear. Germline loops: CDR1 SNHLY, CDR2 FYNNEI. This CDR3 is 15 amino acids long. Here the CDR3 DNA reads TGTGCCAACAGTGAACGGGTGGCTAACACCGGGGAGCTGTTTTTT. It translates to CANSERVANTGELFF.

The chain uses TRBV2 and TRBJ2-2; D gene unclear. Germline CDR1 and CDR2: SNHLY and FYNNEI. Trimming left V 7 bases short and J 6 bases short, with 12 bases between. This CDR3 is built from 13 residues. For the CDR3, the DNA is TGTGCCAGCATGGAACGAGTCGCCGGGGAGCTGTTTTTT. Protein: CASMERVAGELFF.

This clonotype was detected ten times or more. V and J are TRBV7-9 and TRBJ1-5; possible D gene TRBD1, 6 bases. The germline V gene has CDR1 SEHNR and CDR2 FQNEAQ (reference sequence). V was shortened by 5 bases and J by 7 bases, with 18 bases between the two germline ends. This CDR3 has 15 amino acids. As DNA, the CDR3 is TGTGCCAGCAGCCTACTCGGAGGGGGGAACCAGCCCCAGCATTTT. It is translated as CASSLLGGGNQPQHF.

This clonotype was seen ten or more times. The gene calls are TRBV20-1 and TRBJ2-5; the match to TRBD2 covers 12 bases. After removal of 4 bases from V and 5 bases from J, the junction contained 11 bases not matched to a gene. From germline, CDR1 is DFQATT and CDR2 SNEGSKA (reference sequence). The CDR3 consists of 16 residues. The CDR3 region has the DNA TGCAGTGCTACGAGACTAGCGGGAGAAACGCGTGAGACCCAGTACTTC. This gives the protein CSATRLAGETRETQYF.

CDR3 nucleotide sequence: TGCAGCGTTGACTGTGAAGCTTTCTTT. This translates into CSVDCEAFF. The chain is built from TRBV29-1 and TRBJ1-1, with unresolved D. Germline V gene data show CDR1 as SQVTM and CDR2 as ANQGSEA. The CDR3 extends over 9 amino acids. V gave up 3 bases and J gave up 7 bases, with 3 bases separating them.

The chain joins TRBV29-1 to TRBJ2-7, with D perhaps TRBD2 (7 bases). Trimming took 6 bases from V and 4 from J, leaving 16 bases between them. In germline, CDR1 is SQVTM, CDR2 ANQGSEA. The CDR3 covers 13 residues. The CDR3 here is CSVLGGAVYEQYF. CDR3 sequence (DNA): TGCAGCGTGCTAGGGGGGGCAGTGTACGAGCAGTACTTC.

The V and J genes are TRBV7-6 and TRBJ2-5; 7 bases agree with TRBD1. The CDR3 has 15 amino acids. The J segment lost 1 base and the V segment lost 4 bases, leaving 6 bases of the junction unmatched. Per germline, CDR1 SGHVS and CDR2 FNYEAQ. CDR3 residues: CASSWVAGGQETQYF. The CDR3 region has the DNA TGTGCCAGCAGCTGGGTGGCAGGGGGCCAAGAGACCCAGTACTTC.

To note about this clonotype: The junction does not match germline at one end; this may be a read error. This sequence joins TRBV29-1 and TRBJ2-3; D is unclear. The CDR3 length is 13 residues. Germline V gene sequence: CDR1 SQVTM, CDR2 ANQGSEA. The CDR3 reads CSVGFASTDMQYF. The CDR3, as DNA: TGCAGCGTGGGTTTTGCGAGCACAGATATGCAGTATTTT.

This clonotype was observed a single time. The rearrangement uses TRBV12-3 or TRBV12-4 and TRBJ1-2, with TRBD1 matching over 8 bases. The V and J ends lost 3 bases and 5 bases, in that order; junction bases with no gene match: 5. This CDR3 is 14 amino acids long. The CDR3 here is CASSFVGQGYGYTF. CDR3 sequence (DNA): TGTGCCAGCAGTTTCGTCGGACAGGGATATGGCTACACCTTC.

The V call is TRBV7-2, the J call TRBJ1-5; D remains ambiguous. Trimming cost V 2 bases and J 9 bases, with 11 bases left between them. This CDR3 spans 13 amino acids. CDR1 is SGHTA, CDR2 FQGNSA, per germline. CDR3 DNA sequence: TGTGCCAGCAGCTTAAGAGCTATAGCGCCCCAGCATTTT. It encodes CASSLRAIAPQHF.

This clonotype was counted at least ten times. The CDR3 bases are TGTGCCAGCAGTGGACCAACCCTAGAGAGGGAGACCCAGTACTTC. Its protein product is CASSGPTLERETQYF. The V and J genes are TRBV2 and TRBJ2-5; the D is unclear. CDR1 and CDR2 from the germline V gene are SNHLY and FYNNEI. The length of the CDR3 is 15 residues. Trimming shortened V by 4 bases and J by 5 bases, and 17 bases separated the two germline ends.